This T cell receptor beta chain is from a study of cytomegalovirus exposure and HLA in healthy donors. While unrecorded immune exposures were likely, the donors were nominally healthy when sampled. In the case of this clone: What it binds is not known.

Findings of the study overall: CMV serostatus was the only recorded immune exposure for donors. Excluded were some V segments that proved indistinguishable, including TRBV6-2 and TRBV6-3.

The PCR made use of 60 Vbeta and 13 Jbeta primers. TCRdb's table, derived via immunoSEQ multiplex PCR, lists solely in-frame clones and lacks some. The sample lists under 200,000 clones; approximately 82% were seen once. The CDR3 has 18 residues. The sample consisted of PBMCs. This TCR was sampled from a male donor in good health and CMV-seronegative. This rearrangement joins TRBV21-1 to TRBJ2-7; the table assigns TRBD2, which was not confirmed against the DNA. TRBV21-1 is a pseudogene segment. In nucleotides, the CDR3 is TGTGCCAGCAGCAAAGGCGATAGCGGGGGGCCTAGCTCCTACGAGCAGTACTTC. It yields the protein CASSKGDSGGPSSYEQYF.